One sample yielded the 25 T cell receptor beta chains listed below, sequenced in a study of spatial heterogeneity in lung cancer. Time point here: blood at routine non-recurrence follow-up after resection. TCRdb called the 5' RACE reads again in MiXCR, with one record for every CDR3 protein. Among roughly 24,000 distinct CDR3 sequences, over 7.5% were seen once, and the ten largest hold roughly 21%. Sequencing used PBMCs, obtained at follow-up. These receptors were collected from a male donor with early-stage non-small cell lung cancer.

This clonotype showed up many times. The V call is TRBV4-3, the J call TRBJ1-3; D perhaps matches TRBD1 (6 bases). Per the germline V gene, CDR1 is LGHNA and CDR2 is YSLEER. This CDR3 has 17 residues. Trimming left V 0 bases short and J 4 bases short, with 16 bases between. The CDR3 is CASSQDLYRAGGNTIYF. CDR3 nucleotides: TGCGCCAGCAGCCAAGATCTGTACAGGGCAGGAGGAAACACCATATATTTT.

The chain couples TRBV4-2 to TRBJ2-2; TRBD2 aligns across 12 bases. V dropped 4 bases and J dropped 6; count of bases not matched to a gene: 9. The germline gives CDR1 LGHNA, CDR2 YNFKEQ. This CDR3 has 17 amino acids. The CDR3 protein is CASSPISPSGGAGELFF. CDR3 coding DNA: TGTGCCAGCAGCCCCATATCTCCTAGCGGGGGGGCCGGGGAGCTGTTTTTT.

There are a few counts of this clonotype. This rearrangement joins TRBV7-2 to TRBJ2-5; TRBD1 agrees at 9 bases. The junction had 6 bases not matched to a gene; V was cut back by 6 bases and J by 4 bases. Germline V gene data show CDR1 as SGHTA and CDR2 as FQGNSA. The CDR3 runs 14 residues. The CDR3 here is CASRSDRGRETQYF. The CDR3 DNA is TGTGCCAGCAGGTCGGACAGGGGCCGAGAGACCCAGTACTTC.

This clonotype was detected only a few times. This chain connects TRBV29-1 to TRBJ2-3; no firm D call. In germline, CDR1 is SQVTM, CDR2 ANQGSEA. The V end was cut by 6 bases, the J end by 5 bases, with 9 bases between. There are 11 residues in the CDR3. The chain's CDR3 is CSVRVGDTQYF. The DNA for the CDR3 is TGCAGCGTCCGTGTGGGAGATACGCAGTATTTT.

The gene calls are TRBV5-1 and TRBJ2-2; 7 bases are a match to TRBD1. There are 15 residues in the CDR3. V was clipped by 2 bases and J by 4 bases; unmatched bases: 5. Germline V lookup: CDR1 SGHRS, CDR2 YFSETQ. In nucleotides, the CDR3 is TGCGCCAGCAGCTTACAAGGGGGCGCCACCGGGGAGCTGTTTTTT. Protein sequence: CASSLQGGATGELFF.

This clonotype was seen many times. V and J are TRBV7-2 and TRBJ1-1; D is uncertain. CDR1 and CDR2 (germline): SGHTA, FQGNSA. The CDR3 covers 14 residues. Trimming shortened V by 1 base and J by 5 bases, and 11 bases separated the two germline ends. This CDR3 is CASSLEAGRTEAFF. For the CDR3, the DNA is TGTGCCAGCAGCTTAGAGGCGGGCAGGACTGAAGCTTTCTTT.

In this sample, this clonotype turned up many times. The J gene is TRBJ2-5, the V gene TRBV10-3; unclear D gene. V dropped 4 bases and J dropped 2 bases, with 8 bases sitting between them. The CDR3 loop spans 13 amino acids. CDR1 is ENHRY, CDR2 SYGVKD, per germline. The CDR3 sequence: CAISVGRQETQYF. In nucleotides, the CDR3 is TGTGCCATCAGTGTTGGACGGCAAGAGACCCAGTACTTC.

V usage is TRBV6-2 or TRBV6-3 and J usage is TRBJ2-1; TRBD1 aligns across 9 bases. V trimming: 9 bases; J trimming: 7 bases; junction bases outside the gene matches: 10. The CDR3 is 14 amino acids. Germline V gene lookup returns CDR1 MNHEY and CDR2 SVGEGT. The CDR3 nucleotides read TGTGCCAGTCGACCTACAGGGGGCCGTAATGAGCAGTTCTTC. Its translation: CASRPTGGRNEQFF.

Many counts were recorded for this clonotype. The rearrangement joins TRBV10-2 to TRBJ2-1; the match to TRBD2 covers 11 bases. Germline assignment: CDR1 WSHSY and CDR2 SAAADI. This CDR3 region has 15 residues. The V segment lost 6 bases and the J segment 3 bases; nucleotides outside the gene matches: 4. The CDR3 reads CASRLAGGIYNEQFF. The CDR3 DNA is TGCGCCAGCAGGCTAGCGGGGGGCATCTACAATGAGCAGTTCTTC.

This clonotype was found many times. The J gene is TRBJ1-1, the V gene TRBV20-1; 10 bases line up with TRBD1. Germline CDR1 reads DFQATT; CDR2 reads SNEGSKA (reference sequence). The ends lost 6 bases at V and 4 bases at J; junction bases unmatched: 8. This CDR3 contains 14 residues. The CDR3 loop reads CSAVGTGASTEAFF. In DNA form, the CDR3 reads TGCAGTGCGGTCGGGACAGGGGCGAGCACTGAAGCTTTCTTT.

This clonotype was counted many times. The V and J genes are TRBV7-9 and TRBJ2-4; D gene ambiguous. The CDR3 is made up of 12 amino acids. From germline, CDR1 is SEHNR and CDR2 FQNEAQ (reference sequence). V gave up 4 bases and J gave up 11 bases, with 12 bases separating them. For the CDR3, the DNA is TGTGCCAGCAGCTCCGGGTTTTCACTTCAGTACTTC. This gives the protein CASSSGFSLQYF.

This clonotype has at least ten counts. The CDR3 spells CASSQQGLGNQPQHF. CDR3 bases: TGTGCCAGCAGCCAACAGGGGCTGGGCAATCAGCCCCAGCATTTT. J is TRBJ1-5 and V is TRBV7-9, with 7 bases fitting TRBD1. Trimming cost V 5 bases and J 2 bases; bases outside gene matches: 6. CDR3 size: 15 residues. The germline gives CDR1 SEHNR, CDR2 FQNEAQ (reference sequence).

The J gene is TRBJ1-2, the V gene TRBV2; TRBD1 matches at 9 bases. With 4 bases clipped from V and 7 bases from J, the junction kept 13 bases outside the gene matches. The CDR3 is 16 residues long. Per the germline V gene, CDR1 is SNHLY and CDR2 is FYNNEI. The CDR3 nucleotides are TGTGCCAGCAGTGTTGGGACAGGGATTATCCCGTCTGGCTACACCTTC. Translating it yields CASSVGTGIIPSGYTF.

The chain has TRBV28 and TRBJ2-1; D is unclear. CDR1 is MDHEN, CDR2 SYDVKM, per germline. The V end was cut by 5 bases, the J end by 5 bases, with 1 base between. The CDR3 is made up of 10 amino acids. CDR3 sequence reads: CASSHNEQFF. In DNA form, the CDR3 reads TGTGCCAGCAGTCACAATGAGCAGTTCTTC.

This chain links TRBV7-8 with TRBJ2-5; D is uncertain. V dropped 2 bases and J dropped 5 bases, with 12 bases sitting between them. Germline V gene lookup returns CDR1 SGHVS and CDR2 FQNEAQ. The CDR3 has 14 amino acids. CDR3 DNA sequence: TGTGCCAGCAGCTTAAGCCCGCACTACGAGACCCAGTACTTC. It specifies CASSLSPHYETQYF.

The genes are TRBV20-1 and TRBJ1-1, with 10 bases that match TRBD1. Germline V gene lookup returns CDR1 DFQATT and CDR2 SNEGSKA (reference sequence). The CDR3 extends over 16 amino acids. Trimming took 0 bases from V and 0 from J; bases not matched to a gene: 4. The CDR3 sequence: CSARDPGQGMNTEAFF. Here the CDR3 DNA reads TGCAGTGCTAGAGACCCGGGACAGGGGATGAACACTGAAGCTTTCTTT.

This clonotype appeared many times. The J gene is TRBJ2-1, the V gene TRBV5-1, with D perhaps given as TRBD1 or TRBD2 (6 bases each). CDR3 length equals 14 residues. Between the trimmed V and J ends, which lost 3 bases and 7 bases, there was a span of 14 bases. Germline V gene lookup returns CDR1 SGHRS and CDR2 YFSETQ. The CDR3 DNA reads TGCGCCAGCAGCTCCGGGGGCTTCAGGAATGAGCAGTTCTTC. Translation: CASSSGGFRNEQFF.

This clonotype has at least ten counts. This chain uses TRBV5-6 with TRBJ1-1; no firm D call. V dropped 1 base and J dropped 4 bases, with 11 bases sitting between them. CDR1 and CDR2 (germline): SGHDT, YYEEEE. The CDR3 is made up of 14 amino acids. The CDR3: CASSLRTPLTEAFF. In DNA form, the CDR3 reads TGTGCCAGCAGCTTGAGGACCCCCCTCACTGAAGCTTTCTTT. Together with reference TRBV5-6 and TRBJ1-1, the CDR3 gives the full variable domain: DAGVTQSPTHLIKTRGQQVTLRCSPKSGHDTVSWYQQALGQGPQFIFQYYEEEERQRGNFPDRFSGHQFPNYSSELNVNALLLGDSALYLCASSLRTPLTEAFFGQGTRLTVV.

By sample fraction, this clonotype is medium-sized. This sequence joins TRBV29-1 and TRBJ2-6, with 9 nucleotides matching TRBD1. CDR1 is SQVTM, CDR2 ANQGSEA, per germline. CDR3 length: 17 residues. V trimming: 2 bases; J trimming: 4 bases; junction bases outside the gene matches: 9. CDR3 residues: CSVEWGQGFSGANVLTF. Here the CDR3 DNA reads TGCAGCGTTGAATGGGGACAGGGATTTTCCGGGGCCAACGTCCTGACTTTC. Full variable domain (rest looked up from reference TRBV29-1 and TRBJ2-6): SAVISQKPSRDICQRGTSLTIQCQVDSQVTMMFWYRQQPGQSLTLIATANQGSEATYESGFVIDKFPISRPNLTFSTLTVSNMSPEDSSIYLCSVEWGQGFSGANVLTFGAGSRLTVL.

This clonotype has a count of ten or more. This chain joins TRBV7-9 and TRBJ1-6; no clear D. The ends were cut back, 5 bases at V and 3 bases at J, with 14 bases in the middle. The CDR3 length is 16 residues. CDR1 is SEHNR and CDR2 is FQNEAQ in the germline V gene (reference sequence). DNA for the CDR3: TGTGCCAGCAGCCTGGGATCTCGCTTCTATAATTCACCCCTCCACTTT. Protein: CASSLGSRFYNSPLHF.

This clonotype was detected ten times or more. J is TRBJ2-1 and V is TRBV7-9; TRBD1 is a possible D gene (5 bases). The CDR3 is 13 amino acids. V dropped 7 bases and J dropped 9 bases, with 16 bases sitting between them. CDR1 is SEHNR and CDR2 is FQNEAQ in the germline V gene (reference sequence). CDR3 sequence: CASTLIGAGEQFF. The CDR3 coding sequence is TGTGCCAGCACCCTAATAGGGGCCGGTGAGCAGTTCTTC.

This clonotype showed up just a few times. V gene TRBV7-2 combines with J gene TRBJ2-2; 12 bases are a match to TRBD1. Germline V lookup: CDR1 SGHTA, CDR2 FQGNSA. The CDR3 length is 17 residues. V was pared by 5 bases and J by 5 bases, with 9 bases of the junction left unmatched. This chain's CDR3 is CASSTYRDRGRTGELFF. The CDR3 bases are TGTGCCAGCAGCACCTACCGGGACAGGGGGCGTACCGGGGAGCTGTTTTTT.

As concerns this clonotype: This may arise from a read error, as a much more abundant clone is one base away. The rearrangement joins TRBV7-6 to TRBJ2-2, with D unclear. Per germline, CDR1 SGHVS and CDR2 FNYEAQ. Trimming took off 2 bases at V and 2 bases at J, with 12 bases between the two ends. This CDR3 contains 16 residues. CDR3 loop: CASSLQAGTNTGELFF. The CDR3 DNA is TGTGCCAGCAGCTTACAGGCAGGCACCAACACCGGGGAGCTGTTTTTT. Complete variable domain (other parts from reference TRBV7-6 and TRBJ2-2): GAGVSQSPRYKVTKRGQDVALRCDPISGHVSLYWYRQALGQGPEFLTYFNYEAQQDKSGLPNDRFSAERPEGSISTLTIQRTEQRDSAMYRCASSLQAGTNTGELFFGEGSRLTVL.

Many counts were recorded for this clonotype. The chain carries TRBV28 and TRBJ2-7; D might be TRBD1 or TRBD2, each matching 5 bases. The CDR3 extends over 14 amino acids. Germline CDR1 MDHEN, CDR2 SYDVKM. The ends were cut back, 3 bases at V and 0 bases at J, with 9 bases in the middle. The CDR3 nucleotides read TGTGCCAGCAGTTTCAATGGGGGCTCCTACGAGCAGTACTTC. Translation gives CASSFNGGSYEQYF.

The J gene is TRBJ2-6, the V gene TRBV7-2, with D tentatively TRBD2 (6 bases). Germline-derived CDR1 and CDR2 are SGHTA and FQGNSA. Trimming took off 4 bases at V and 0 bases at J, with 13 bases between the two ends. CDR3 length: 17 amino acids. The DNA for the CDR3 is TGTGCCAGCAGCTCCGGGACTTCCTCCTCTGGGGCCAACGTCCTGACTTTC. Amino acids: CASSSGTSSSGANVLTF.